A selection of T cell receptor beta chains follows, all from one sample in a study of blood T cell repertoires in COVID-19. TCRdb's table, derived via immunoSEQ multiplex PCR, lists solely in-frame clones and lacks some. The sample includes under 400,000 clones, roughly 90% seen only once; the top ten take 2.5% to 3%. The sequenced sample consisted of peripheral blood. The receptors originated from a woman under 40 with COVID-19, enrolled during active disease. CDR3s include the opening cysteine and the closing phenylalanine or tryptophan. The D gene is left open where the match is weak. Size is stated for part of the rows, as once, few or many counts, or as a class when the clone is expanded.

J: TRBJ2-2; V: TRBV4-2; D: TRBD1; size: -; CDR3: CASSQKDRGTGELFF; DNA: TGTGCCAGCAGCCAGAAGGACAGGGGGACCGGGGAGCTGTTTTTT
J: TRBJ1-2; V: TRBV10-3; D: -; size: -; CDR3: CAISVGDGYTF; DNA: TGTGCCATCAGTGTAGGGGATGGCTACACCTTC
J: TRBJ2-1; V: TRBV19; D: -; size: -; CDR3: CASSKAGERSYNEQFF; DNA: TGTGCCAGTAGTAAGGCCGGGGAGCGCTCCTACAATGAGCAGTTCTTC
J: TRBJ2-5; V: TRBV20-1; D: TRBD2; size: -; CDR3: CSASSGLAGVQETQYF; DNA: TGCAGTGCTAGTTCGGGACTAGCGGGAGTCCAAGAGACCCAGTACTTC
J: TRBJ2-2; V: TRBV5-5; D: TRBD1; size: -; CDR3: CASSRGTGSTGELFF; DNA: TGTGCCAGCAGCCGAGGGACAGGGAGCACCGGGGAGCTGTTTTTT
J: TRBJ1-1; V: TRBV30; D: -; size: -; CDR3: CAWSVLGRGTEAFF; DNA: TGTGCCTGGAGTGTTCTGGGGCGTGGGACTGAAGCTTTCTTT
J: TRBJ1-6; V: TRBV5-4; D: -; size: -; CDR3: CASSLVGSSYNSPLHF; DNA: TGTGCCAGCAGCTTGGTCGGGAGCTCCTATAATTCACCCCTCCACTTT
J: TRBJ1-6; V: TRBV5-8; D: -; size: -; CDR3: CASSRDQGGINSPLHF; DNA: TGTGCCAGCAGCAGGGACCAGGGAGGGATTAATTCACCCCTCCACTTT
J: TRBJ2-3; V: TRBV10-3; D: -; size: -; CDR3: CAISDGSPSTDTQYF; DNA: TGTGCCATCAGTGATGGGAGTCCTAGCACAGATACGCAGTATTTT
J: TRBJ2-7; V: TRBV5-4; D: -; size: -; CDR3: CASSLAGGTYEQYF; DNA: TGTGCCAGCAGCTTGGCAGGGGGGACCTACGAGCAGTACTTC
J: TRBJ1-1; V: TRBV7-2; D: -; size: -; CDR3: CASSSDRTGAEAFF; DNA: TGTGCCAGCAGCTCCGACCGCACGGGGGCTGAAGCTTTCTTT
J: TRBJ2-2; V: TRBV10-3; D: TRBD2; size: -; CDR3: CAIRPTSGSTGELFF; DNA: TGTGCCATCAGACCGACTAGCGGGAGCACCGGGGAGCTGTTTTTT
J: TRBJ1-1; V: TRBV3-1/TRBV3-2; D: -; size: once; CDR3: CASSQGWDKREAFF; DNA: TGTGCCAGCAGCCAAGGCTGGGACAAACGAGAAGCTTTCTTT
J: TRBJ2-1; V: TRBV29-1; D: TRBD2; size: -; CDR3: CSVDSSGSIEQFF; DNA: TGCAGCGTTGATTCTAGCGGGAGTATTGAGCAGTTCTTC
J: TRBJ1-2; V: TRBV11-3; D: -; size: -; CDR3: CASINNFDYGYTF; DNA: TGTGCCAGCATCAACAATTTCGACTATGGCTACACCTTC
J: TRBJ2-1; V: TRBV7-9; D: TRBD2; size: -; CDR3: CASSLGASGANEQFF; DNA: TGTGCCAGCAGCTTAGGGGCTAGCGGGGCCAATGAGCAGTTCTTC
J: TRBJ2-1; V: TRBV7-6; D: -; size: -; CDR3: CASSLARDASSSYNEQFF; DNA: TGTGCCAGCAGCTTAGCGAGGGATGCGTCAAGCTCCTACAATGAGCAGTTCTTC
J: TRBJ1-1; V: TRBV18; D: TRBD1; size: -; CDR3: CASSPTGTVMNTEAFF; DNA: TGTGCCAGCTCACCGACCGGGACAGTAATGAACACTGAAGCTTTCTTT
J: TRBJ1-1; V: TRBV4-1; D: TRBD1; size: -; CDR3: CASSQDAGGVGEAFF; DNA: TGCGCCAGCAGCCAAGACGCAGGGGGCGTGGGTGAAGCTTTCTTT
J: TRBJ1-1; V: TRBV27; D: -; size: -; CDR3: CASSSRAYTEAFF; DNA: TGTGCCAGCAGTTCGAGGGCTTACACTGAAGCTTTCTTT
J: TRBJ1-2; V: TRBV5-4; D: -; size: -; CDR3: CASSRQDSYGYTF; DNA: TGTGCCAGCAGCAGACAGGACAGCTATGGCTACACCTTC
J: TRBJ1-4; V: TRBV2; D: TRBD1; size: -; CDR3: CASWDSLVEKLFF; DNA: TGTGCCAGTTGGGACAGCTTGGTGGAAAAACTGTTTTTT
J: TRBJ1-3; V: TRBV5-4; D: -; size: -; CDR3: CASSLEGNTIYF; DNA: TGTGCCAGCAGCTTAGAGGGAAACACCATATATTTT
J: TRBJ2-7; V: TRBV4-2; D: -; size: -; CDR3: CASSQVQGTTYEQYF; DNA: TGTGCCAGCAGCCAAGTTCAGGGGACGACCTACGAGCAGTACTTC
J: TRBJ1-2; V: TRBV7-9; D: TRBD1; size: -; CDR3: CASSLVGQGVNGYTF; DNA: TGTGCCAGCAGCTTAGTGGGCCAGGGGGTGAATGGCTACACCTTC
J: TRBJ2-1; V: TRBV20-1; D: -; size: -; CDR3: CSASPKSNEQFF; DNA: TGCAGTGCTAGTCCAAAATCCAATGAGCAGTTCTTC
J: TRBJ1-1; V: TRBV9; D: TRBD1; size: -; CDR3: CASSPLTGRNTEAFF; DNA: TGTGCCAGCAGCCCTTTGACAGGGCGGAACACTGAAGCTTTCTTT
J: TRBJ1-4; V: TRBV10-3; D: -; size: -; CDR3: CAISEIGGSTNEKLFF; DNA: TGTGCCATCAGTGAGATAGGGGGATCAACTAATGAAAAACTGTTTTTT